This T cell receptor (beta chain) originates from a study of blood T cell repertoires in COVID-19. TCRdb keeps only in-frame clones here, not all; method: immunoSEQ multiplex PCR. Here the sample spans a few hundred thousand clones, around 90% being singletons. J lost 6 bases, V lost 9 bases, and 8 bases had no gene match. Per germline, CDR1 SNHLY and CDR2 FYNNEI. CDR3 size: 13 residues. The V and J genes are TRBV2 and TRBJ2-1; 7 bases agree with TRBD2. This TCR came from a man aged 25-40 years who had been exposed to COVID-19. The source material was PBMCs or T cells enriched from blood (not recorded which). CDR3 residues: CASLAETINEQFF. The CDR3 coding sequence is TGTGCCAGTCTAGCGGAGACGATCAATGAGCAGTTCTTC.